This T cell receptor (beta chain) was obtained from a study of glioma-infiltrating T cells after dendritic cell vaccination. Time point reported: after dendritic cell vaccination, including at tumor progression/relapse. No glioblastoma patient carried an isocitrate dehydrogenase mutation. The data were produced by immunoSEQ multiplex PCR, yet TCRdb's version contains in-frame clones alone and is incomplete. The sample has approximately 110,000 clones, around 89% seen once. The clonotype comes from a human donor with glioblastoma. The sample was blood, taken after dendritic cell vaccination.

The CDR3 sequence: CASSDGGTGELGNTIYF. CDR3 nucleotide sequence: TGCGCCAGCAGCGACGGCGGGACAGGAGAGCTGGGAAACACCATATATTTT. The chain carries TRBV10-1 and TRBJ1-3; 8 bases match TRBD1. The CDR3 loop spans 17 amino acids. The germline gives CDR1 WNHNN, CDR2 SYGVQD (reference sequence). V lost 6 bases and J lost 4; bases outside the gene matches: 14.